Below are 12 T cell receptor beta chains sequenced from a single sample in a study of blood T cell repertoires in COVID-19. Sequencing used immunoSEQ multiplex PCR; TCRdb keeps in-frame clones, though not all of them. This table holds 210,000 or so clones, less than 90% found once. Material: peripheral blood. All receptors derive from a human donor in a cohort sampled during active COVID-19.

The genes are TRBV4-1 and TRBJ1-1, with D possibly being TRBD1 (5 bases). The V and J ends lost 5 bases and 8 bases respectively, with 15 bases between them. The CDR3 sequence is 13 residues long. Germline V lookup: CDR1 MGHRA, CDR2 YSYEKL. The DNA of the CDR3 is TGCGCCAGCAGCATACCGGGACTCCTCGAAGCTTTCTTT. Translating gives CASSIPGLLEAFF.

This clone was seen a single time. The chain has TRBV7-8 and TRBJ2-3; D uncertain. Germline CDR1 SGHVS, CDR2 FQNEAQ. The V gene lost 5 bases and the J gene lost 12 bases, with 15 bases spanning the gap. The CDR3 is 12 amino acids. Here the CDR3 DNA reads TGTGCCAGCAGCGCCCAGCTAGTCCGCCAGTATTTT. Translation: CASSAQLVRQYF.

This clone was recorded a few times. The chain has TRBV2 and TRBJ1-1; 9 bases agree with TRBD1. Trimming took 6 bases from V and 8 from J; bases not matched to a gene: 10. The CDR3 is 14 amino acids. Germline V gene sequence: CDR1 SNHLY, CDR2 FYNNEI. CDR3 in DNA: TGTGCCAGCAGGGAGGGGACAGGGATACCCGAAGCTTTCTTT. This encodes CASREGTGIPEAFF. Together with reference TRBV2 and TRBJ1-1, the CDR3 gives the full variable domain: EPEVTQTPSHQVTQMGQEVILRCVPISNHLYFYWYRQILGQKVEFLVSFYNNEISEKSEIFDDQFSVERPDGSNFTLKIRSTKLEDSAMYFCASREGTGIPEAFFGQGTRLTVV.

The chain links TRBV19 to TRBJ2-1, with 13 bases identical to TRBD2. The ends lost 6 bases at V and 5 bases at J; junction bases unmatched: 10. From germline, CDR1 is LNHDA and CDR2 SQIVND (reference sequence). The CDR3 has 17 residues. This CDR3 is CASSPPRLAGGHNEQFF. The CDR3 nucleotides read TGTGCCAGTAGCCCACCCCGACTAGCGGGAGGACACAATGAGCAGTTCTTC.

The chain carries TRBV10-1 and TRBJ1-2, with D perhaps matching TRBD1 (6 bases). This CDR3 has 20 amino acids. Germline CDR1 and CDR2: WNHNN and SYGVQD (reference sequence). V dropped 0 bases and J dropped 0 bases, with 23 bases sitting between them. The CDR3 DNA sequence: TGCGCCAGCAGTGAGTCAGGATTAAGGACAGCCTCCTCTGCTAACTATGGCTACACCTTC. It specifies CASSESGLRTASSANYGYTF.

This chain joins TRBV9 and TRBJ2-1, with TRBD2 matching 10 bases. The CDR3 is made up of 16 amino acids. J was trimmed by 2 bases and V by 0 bases; bases with no gene match: 2. The germline V gene encodes CDR1 SGDLS and CDR2 YYNGEE. CDR3 sequence reads: CASSVAGLAAYNEQFF. CDR3 nucleotide sequence: TGTGCCAGCAGCGTAGCAGGACTAGCGGCCTACAATGAGCAGTTCTTC.

This chain links TRBV7-2 with TRBJ2-7; possible D gene TRBD1, 6 bases. Per germline, CDR1 SGHTA and CDR2 FQGNSA. CDR3 length: 14 residues. V lost 5 bases and J lost 4, with 15 bases in between. The CDR3 protein is CASSPVGGGYEQYF. In DNA, the CDR3 is TGTGCCAGCAGCCCAGTTGGGGGCGGGTACGAGCAGTACTTC. The full variable domain, rest sourced from reference TRBV7-2 and TRBJ2-7, is GAGVSQSPSNKVTEKGKDVELRCDPISGHTALYWYRQSLGQGLEFLIYFQGNSAPDKSGLPSDRFSAERTGGSVSTLTIQRTQQEDSAVYLCASSPVGGGYEQYFGPGTRLTVT.

The chain links TRBV3-1 (or the pseudogene TRBV3-2) to TRBJ2-5, with 7 bases matching TRBD1. In germline, CDR1 is LGHDT, CDR2 YNNKEL (reference sequence). The CDR3 has 16 amino acids. The trim removed 1 base at V and 4 bases at J, leaving 9 bases unmatched. The CDR3 nucleotides read TGTGCCAGCAGCCAAGTTAACAGGGGACCCCTAGAGACCCAGTACTTC. It translates to CASSQVNRGPLETQYF.

CDR3 in amino acids: CASSQVGPAGELFF. DNA for the CDR3: TGTGCCAGCAGCCAAGTTGGCCCCGCCGGGGAGCTGTTTTTT. The chain is built from TRBV3-1 (or the pseudogene TRBV3-2) and TRBJ2-2, with D hard to call. Germline CDR1 is LGHDT and CDR2 is YNNKEL (reference sequence). Trimming pared 1 base from V and 6 bases from J, leaving 9 bases between. The CDR3 is 14 residues long.

The chain combines TRBV6-4 with TRBJ2-2; D is possibly TRBD2 (7 bases). V dropped 0 bases and J dropped 7 bases, with 12 bases sitting between them. This CDR3 is built from 15 residues. CDR1 MRHNA and CDR2 SNTAGT come from the germline V gene. The CDR3 is CASSDSGGRIGELFF. The CDR3 bases are TGTGCCAGCAGTGACTCGGGGGGGCGCATCGGGGAGCTGTTTTTT.

The V call is TRBV2, the J call TRBJ2-1; 8 bases are shared with TRBD1. CDR1 is SNHLY and CDR2 is FYNNEI in the germline V gene. The CDR3 is made up of 14 amino acids. With V trimmed by 5 bases and J by 9 bases, 9 bases remained unmatched. The CDR3 reads CASSRDRGMSEQFF. The CDR3 DNA sequence: TGTGCCAGCAGTAGAGACAGGGGAATGAGTGAGCAGTTCTTC.

The genes are TRBV12-3 or TRBV12-4 and TRBJ2-2; no clear D gene. The ends were cut back, 6 bases at V and 6 bases at J, with 11 bases in the middle. The CDR3 is 13 amino acids. CDR3: CASSRLRAGELFF. CDR3 nucleotide sequence: TGTGCCAGCAGCCGTCTTCGAGCCGGGGAGCTGTTTTTT.